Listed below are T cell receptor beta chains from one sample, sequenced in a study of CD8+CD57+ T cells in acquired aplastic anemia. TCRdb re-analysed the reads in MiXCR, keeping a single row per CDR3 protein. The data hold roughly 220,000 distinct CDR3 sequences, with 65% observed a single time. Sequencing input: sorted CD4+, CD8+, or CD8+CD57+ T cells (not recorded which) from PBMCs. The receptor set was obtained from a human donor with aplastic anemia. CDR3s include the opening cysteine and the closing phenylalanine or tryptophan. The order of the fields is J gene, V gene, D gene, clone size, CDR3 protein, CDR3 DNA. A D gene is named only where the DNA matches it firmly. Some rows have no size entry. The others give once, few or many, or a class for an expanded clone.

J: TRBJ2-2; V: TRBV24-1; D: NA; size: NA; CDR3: CATSDSYPLGELFF; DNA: TGTGCCACCAGTGACTCTTACCCCCTCGGGGAGCTGTTTTTT
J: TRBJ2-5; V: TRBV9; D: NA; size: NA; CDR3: CASSAEVRVGRQETQYF; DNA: TGTGCCAGCAGCGCCGAAGTCAGGGTAGGGAGACAAGAGACCCAGTACTTC
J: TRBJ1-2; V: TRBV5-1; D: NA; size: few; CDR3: CASSWTGTHYGYTF; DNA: TGCGCCAGCAGCTGGACCGGGACACACTATGGCTACACCTTC
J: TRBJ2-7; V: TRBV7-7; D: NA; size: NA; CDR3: CASSPGQGGPYEQYF; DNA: TGTGCTAGCAGCCCAGGACAGGGAGGGCCTTACGAGCAGTACTTC
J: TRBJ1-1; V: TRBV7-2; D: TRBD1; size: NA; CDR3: CASSPRTGVNTEAFF; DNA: TGTGCCAGCAGCCCGAGGACAGGGGTTAACACTGAAGCTTTCTTT
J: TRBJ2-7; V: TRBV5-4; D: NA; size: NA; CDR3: CASSSKNWRGTAYEQYF; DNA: TGTGCCAGCAGCTCCAAAAACTGGAGGGGGACTGCCTACGAGCAGTACTTC
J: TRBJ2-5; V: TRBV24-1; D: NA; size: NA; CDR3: CATSEAGAETQYF; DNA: TGTGCCACCAGTGAAGCAGGGGCTGAGACCCAGTACTTC
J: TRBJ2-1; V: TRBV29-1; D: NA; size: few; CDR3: CSVDIPGGGEQFF; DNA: TGCAGCGTTGACATCCCCGGGGGCGGGGAGCAGTTCTTC
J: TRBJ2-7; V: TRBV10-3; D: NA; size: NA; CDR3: CAISSPGGSYEQYF; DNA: TGTGCCATCAGTTCCCCCGGGGGCTCCTACGAGCAGTACTTC
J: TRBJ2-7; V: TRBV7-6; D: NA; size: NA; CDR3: CASSLAGVTEQYF; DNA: TGTGCCAGCAGCTTAGCCGGGGTTACCGAGCAGTACTTC
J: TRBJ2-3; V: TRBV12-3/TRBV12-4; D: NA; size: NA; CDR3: CASSREPLSTDTQYF; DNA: TGTGCCAGCAGCCGTGAACCTCTTAGCACAGATACGCAGTATTTT
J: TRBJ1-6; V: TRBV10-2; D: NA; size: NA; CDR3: CASSGQSSPLHF; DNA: TGCGCCAGCAGTGGCCAAAGTTCACCCCTCCACTTT
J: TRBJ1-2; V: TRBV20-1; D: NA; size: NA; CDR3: CSAPQGRNYGYTF; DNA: TGCAGTGCCCCACAGGGACGGAACTATGGCTACACCTTC
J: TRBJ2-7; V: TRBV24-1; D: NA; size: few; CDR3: CATSDLKAGSYEQYF; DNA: TGTGCCACCAGTGATTTGAAGGCAGGCTCCTACGAGCAGTACTTC
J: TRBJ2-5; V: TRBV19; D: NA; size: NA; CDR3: CASSMRRETQYF; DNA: TGTGCCAGTAGTATGAGGAGGGAGACCCAGTACTTC
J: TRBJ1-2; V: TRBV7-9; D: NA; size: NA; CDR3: CASSLGASDRLLYGYTF; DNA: TGTGCCAGCAGCTTAGGGGCTTCGGACAGACTTCTGTATGGCTACACCTTC
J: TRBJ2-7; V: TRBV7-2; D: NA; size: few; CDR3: CASSLAGDYEQYF; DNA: TGTGCCAGCAGCTTAGCGGGGGACTACGAGCAGTACTTC
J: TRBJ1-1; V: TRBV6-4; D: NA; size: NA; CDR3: CASSAEQGVTEAFF; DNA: TGTGCCAGCAGTGCAGAACAGGGTGTAACTGAAGCTTTCTTT
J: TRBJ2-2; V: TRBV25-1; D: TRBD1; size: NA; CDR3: CASSVRDRASANTGELFF; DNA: TGTGCCAGCAGTGTACGGGACAGAGCATCCGCGAACACCGGGGAGCTGTTTTTT
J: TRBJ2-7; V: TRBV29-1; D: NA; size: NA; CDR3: CSGNRVAEPYEQYF; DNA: TGCAGCGGCAACAGGGTGGCGGAACCTTACGAGCAGTACTTC
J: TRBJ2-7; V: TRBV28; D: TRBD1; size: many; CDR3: CASSGQGRNYEQYF; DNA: TGTGCCAGCAGTGGACAGGGTCGAAACTACGAGCAGTACTTC
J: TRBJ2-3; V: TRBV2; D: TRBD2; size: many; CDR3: CASSGWGGTDTQYF; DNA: TGTGCCAGCAGTGGGTGGGGGGGTACAGATACGCAGTATTTT
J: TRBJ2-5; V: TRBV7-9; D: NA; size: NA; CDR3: CASSLRVRETQYF; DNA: TGTGCCAGCAGCCTCCGAGTGCGAGAGACCCAGTACTTC
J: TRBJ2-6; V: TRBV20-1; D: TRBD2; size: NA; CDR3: CSAKAWTSGGSGANVLTF; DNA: TGCAGTGCCAAAGCTTGGACTAGCGGAGGCTCTGGGGCCAACGTCCTGACTTTC